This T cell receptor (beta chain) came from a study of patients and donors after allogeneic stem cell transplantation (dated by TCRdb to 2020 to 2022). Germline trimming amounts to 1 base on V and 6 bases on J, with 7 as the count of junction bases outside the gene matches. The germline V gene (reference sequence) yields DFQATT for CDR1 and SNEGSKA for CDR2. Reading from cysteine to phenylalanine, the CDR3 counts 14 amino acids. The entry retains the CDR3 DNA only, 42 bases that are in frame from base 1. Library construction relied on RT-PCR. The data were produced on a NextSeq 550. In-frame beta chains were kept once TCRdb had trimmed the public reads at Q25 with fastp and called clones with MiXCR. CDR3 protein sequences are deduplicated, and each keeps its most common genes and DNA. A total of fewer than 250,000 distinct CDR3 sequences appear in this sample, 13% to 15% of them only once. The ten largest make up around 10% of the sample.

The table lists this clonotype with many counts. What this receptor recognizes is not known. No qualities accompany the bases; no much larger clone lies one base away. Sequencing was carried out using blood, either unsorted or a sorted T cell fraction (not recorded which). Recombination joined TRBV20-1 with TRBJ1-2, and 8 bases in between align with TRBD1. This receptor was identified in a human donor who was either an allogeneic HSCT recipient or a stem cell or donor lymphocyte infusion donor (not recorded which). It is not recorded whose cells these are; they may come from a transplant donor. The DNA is TGCAGTGCTAGAGGACAGGGGAGAATCCATGGCTACACCTTC. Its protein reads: CSARGQGRIHGYTF.